This T cell receptor (beta chain) stems from a study of blood T cell repertoires in COVID-19. Original analysis: Using reference gene primer amplification, nucleated cell counts were estimated. Sequenced by immunoSEQ multiplex PCR; TCRdb stores in-frame clones only, minus some. V and J calls and clone size are given by that table; D and trimming were obtained from the DNA. The table records around 95,000 clones, almost 80% of them present only once. V lost 3 bases, J lost 7 bases, and 16 bases stayed unmatched. Germline V gives CDR1 SGHRS, CDR2 YFSETQ. This CDR3 is built from 16 residues. This clone was observed a few times.

Material: peripheral blood. The clonotype originates from a woman aged 70-85 years with acute or convalescent COVID-19. J is TRBJ2-7 and V is TRBV5-1; 7 bases line up with TRBD2. Here the CDR3 reads CASSSGRIPGLQEQYF. CDR3 DNA: TGCGCCAGCAGCTCAGGGAGGATTCCGGGACTACAAGAGCAGTACTTC.